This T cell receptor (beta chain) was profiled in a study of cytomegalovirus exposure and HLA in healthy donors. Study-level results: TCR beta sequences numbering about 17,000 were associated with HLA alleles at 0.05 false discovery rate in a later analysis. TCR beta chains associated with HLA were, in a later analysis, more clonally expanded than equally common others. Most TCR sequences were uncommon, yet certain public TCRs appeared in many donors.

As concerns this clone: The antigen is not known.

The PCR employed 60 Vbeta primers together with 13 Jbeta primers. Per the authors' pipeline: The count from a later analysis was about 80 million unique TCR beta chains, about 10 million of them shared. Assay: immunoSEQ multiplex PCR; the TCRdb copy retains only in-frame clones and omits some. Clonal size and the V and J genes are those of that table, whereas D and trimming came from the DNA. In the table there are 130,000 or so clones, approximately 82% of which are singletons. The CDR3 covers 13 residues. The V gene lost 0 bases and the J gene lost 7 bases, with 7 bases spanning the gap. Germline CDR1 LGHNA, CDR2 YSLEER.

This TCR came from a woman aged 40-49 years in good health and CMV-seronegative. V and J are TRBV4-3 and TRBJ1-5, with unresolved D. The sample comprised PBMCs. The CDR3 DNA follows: TGCGCCAGCAGCCAAGACAATTTCCAGCCCCAGCATTTT. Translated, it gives CASSQDNFQPQHF.